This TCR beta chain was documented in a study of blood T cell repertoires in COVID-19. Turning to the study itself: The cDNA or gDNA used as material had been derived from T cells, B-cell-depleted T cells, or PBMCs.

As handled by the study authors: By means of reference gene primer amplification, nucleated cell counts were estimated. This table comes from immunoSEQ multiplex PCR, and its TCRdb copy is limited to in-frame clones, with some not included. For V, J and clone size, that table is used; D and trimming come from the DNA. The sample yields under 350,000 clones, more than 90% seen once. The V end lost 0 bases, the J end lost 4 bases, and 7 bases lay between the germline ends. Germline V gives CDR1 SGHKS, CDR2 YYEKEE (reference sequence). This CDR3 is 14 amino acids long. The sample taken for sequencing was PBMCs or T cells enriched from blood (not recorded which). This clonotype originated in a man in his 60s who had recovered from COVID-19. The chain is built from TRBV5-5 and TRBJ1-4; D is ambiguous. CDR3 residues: CASSLGHGNEKLFF. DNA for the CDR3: TGTGCCAGCAGCTTGGGACACGGTAATGAAAAACTGTTTTTT.